Listed below are T cell receptor beta chains from one sample, sequenced in a study of blood T cells in healthy people across ages. Via MiXCR, TCRdb re-called the 5' RACE reads, giving one row per CDR3 protein. This sample has 750,000 to 950,000 distinct CDR3 sequences, with 40% to 65% found just once. The material sequenced was blood. These receptors were obtained from a man older than 75 in good health. CDR3s include the opening cysteine and the closing phenylalanine or tryptophan. D genes are given only for firm matches. Clone sizes are given selectively: once, few, many, or a class where the clone is expanded.

v_gene	d_gene	len	abundance	j_gene	CDR3aa	CDR3nt
TRBV6-6	-	12	-	TRBJ1-1	CASSYGPVEAFF	TGTGCCAGCAGTTACGGGCCGGTTGAAGCTTTCTTT
TRBV12-3/TRBV12-4	-	12	few	TRBJ1-1	CATTGMNTEAFF	TGTGCCACTACAGGGATGAACACTGAAGCTTTCTTT
TRBV28	-	15	few	TRBJ2-7	CAVARLSLLFYEQYF	TGTGCCGTAGCCAGACTCTCCCTCCTTTTTTACGAGCAGTACTTC
TRBV2	TRBD1	14	-	TRBJ1-2	CASNRDRANYGYTF	TGTGCCAGCAACCGAGACAGGGCAAACTATGGCTACACCTTC
TRBV3-1	-	14	-	TRBJ1-1	CASSRGPANTEAFF	TGTGCCAGCAGCCGGGGACCGGCGAACACTGAAGCTTTCTTT
TRBV2	TRBD1	12	-	TRBJ1-2	CAGQGVGYGYTF	TGTGCCGGCCAGGGGGTTGGCTATGGCTACACCTTC
TRBV5-1	TRBD1	14	-	TRBJ1-1	CASSRQGAVTEAFF	TGCGCCAGCAGCCGGCAGGGGGCCGTGACTGAAGCTTTCTTT
TRBV28	-	12	-	TRBJ1-1	CASSWGLREAFF	TGTGCCAGCAGTTGGGGACTTCGAGAAGCTTTCTTT
TRBV29-1	-	16	-	TRBJ1-1	CSGSSGGAQMNTEAFF	TGCAGCGGAAGCTCGGGGGGTGCCCAGATGAACACTGAAGCTTTCTTT
TRBV20-1	TRBD2	15	few	TRBJ2-7	CSARDGGGRAYEQYF	TGCAGTGCTAGAGATGGCGGCGGGAGGGCCTACGAGCAGTACTTC
TRBV3-1	-	13	-	TRBJ1-2	CASSQGRGRGYTF	TGTGCCAGCAGCCAAGGGAGGGGACGGGGCTACACCTTC
TRBV5-1	-	13	-	TRBJ2-1	CASSFSLRSEQFF	TGCGCCAGCAGCTTTTCACTGAGGAGTGAGCAGTTCTTC
TRBV20-1	-	15	-	TRBJ1-2	CSARSGGGLGYGYTF	TGCAGTGCTAGGAGTGGCGGGGGGCTGGGGTATGGCTACACCTTC
TRBV7-2	-	15	-	TRBJ1-2	CASSHPPDNNYGYIF	TGTGCCAGCAGCCACCCGCCGGATAATAACTATGGCTACATCTTC
TRBV30	-	13	-	TRBJ1-5	CAWSIGSNQPQHF	TGTGCCTGGAGTATCGGGAGCAATCAGCCCCAGCATTTT
TRBV6-5	TRBD2	14	-	TRBJ2-1	CASRSSGPYNEQFF	TGTGCCAGCAGGTCTAGCGGGCCCTACAATGAGCAGTTCTTC
TRBV18	-	14	-	TRBJ2-7	CASSPPDGSYEQYF	TGTGCCAGCTCACCACCTGATGGCTCCTACGAGCAGTACTTC
TRBV12-3/TRBV12-4	TRBD2	15	-	TRBJ2-7	CASTFGTSLTNEQYF	TGTGCCAGCACTTTTGGGACTAGTCTCACCAACGAGCAGTACTTC
TRBV2	-	14	few	TRBJ2-4	CASKGDSLGNIQYF	TGTGCCAGCAAGGGTGACAGCCTCGGAAACATTCAGTACTTC
TRBV20-1	TRBD1	12	-	TRBJ1-1	CSGVPGGAEAFF	TGCAGTGGCGTTCCAGGGGGCGCAGAGGCTTTCTTT
TRBV27	TRBD1	19	-	TRBJ2-6	CASSFTPGQGPEGANVLTF	TGTGCCAGCAGTTTTACCCCGGGACAGGGACCGGAGGGGGCCAACGTCCTGACTTTC
TRBV18	TRBD1	14	few	TRBJ2-5	CASSPGTGVIGAYF	TGTGCCAGCTCACCGGGGACAGGGGTTATCGGAGCGTACTTC
TRBV29-1	-	15	-	TRBJ2-5	CSVGQEGGDQETQYF	TGCAGCGTTGGCCAGGAGGGGGGGGACCAAGAGACCCAGTACTTC
TRBV15	-	15	-	TRBJ1-2	CATSSGFFGAGGYTF	-
TRBV6-6	-	13	-	TRBJ1-2	CASIETVNYGYTF	TGTGCCAGCATTGAGACAGTGAACTATGGCTACACCTTC
TRBV6-2/TRBV6-3	-	12	-	TRBJ2-3	CASRPDARYAYF	TGTGCCAGCAGACCCGACGCGAGATACGCGTATTTT
TRBV6-1	TRBD1	18	-	TRBJ2-3	CASSTRDRGFGGTDTQYF	TGTGCCAGCAGTACCCGGGACAGGGGATTCGGGGGCACAGATACGCAGTATTTT
TRBV19	-	13	-	TRBJ2-7	CASSKDRYEEQYF	TGTGCCAGTAGTAAAGACCGATACGAAGAGCAGTACTTC
TRBV27	-	14	-	TRBJ2-7	CASSLWTGAYEQYF	TGTGCCAGCAGTTTATGGACGGGAGCTTACGAGCAGTACTTC
TRBV20-1	-	11	few	TRBJ2-5	CSPQSQETQYF	TGCAGTCCGCAGAGCCAAGAGACCCAGTACTTC
TRBV12-3/TRBV12-4	TRBD2	17	few	TRBJ2-1	CASRQPSGRVENNEQFF	TGTGCCAGCAGACAACCTAGCGGGAGGGTTGAAAACAATGAGCAGTTCTTC
TRBV20-1	TRBD2	12	-	TRBJ2-1	CSAESGRDEQFF	TGCAGTGCAGAGAGCGGGAGGGATGAGCAGTTCTTC
TRBV7-2	TRBD1	16	-	TRBJ2-2	CASSPRQGAWTGELFF	TGTGCCAGCAGCCCCCGACAGGGGGCTTGGACCGGGGAGCTGTTTTTT
TRBV2	TRBD1	15	-	TRBJ2-7	CASSEAFRDRGEQYF	TGTGCCAGCAGTGAAGCATTCCGGGACAGGGGCGAGCAGTACTTC
TRBV27	-	16	-	TRBJ1-5	CASSFSRVDGNQPQHF	TGTGCCAGCAGTTTCTCCAGGGTGGATGGCAATCAGCCCCAGCATTTT
TRBV20-1	TRBD1	16	-	TRBJ1-5	CSASPGTVHSNQPQHF	TGCAGTGCCTCTCCCGGGACAGTTCATAGCAATCAGCCCCAGCATTTT
TRBV27	-	15	-	TRBJ1-2	CASSARTAGAYGYTF	TGTGCCAGCAGTGCACGGACAGCTGGGGCCTATGGCTACACCTTC
TRBV4-1	-	15	-	TRBJ2-1	CASSRQTISYNEQFF	TGCGCCAGCAGCCGCCAGACTATCTCCTACAATGAGCAGTTCTTC
TRBV11-2	-	15	-	TRBJ2-7	CASSLAAGVKYEQYF	TGTGCCAGCAGCTTAGCGGCAGGGGTTAAGTACGAGCAGTACTTC
TRBV10-3	-	13	-	TRBJ2-7	CAISVNPYYEQYF	TGTGCCATCAGTGTAAACCCGTACTACGAGCAGTACTTC
TRBV7-8	-	15	-	TRBJ2-3	CASSAAPGQPGDAYF	TGTGCCAGCAGCGCGGCCCCGGGACAGCCGGGAGACGCGTATTTT
TRBV7-3	-	16	-	TRBJ2-5	CASSPNAIKYQETQYF	TGTGCCAGCAGCCCGAATGCCATAAAGTACCAAGAGACCCAGTACTTC
TRBV7-9	-	13	-	TRBJ2-5	CASSSSGDETQYF	TGTGCCAGCAGCTCCTCAGGGGATGAGACCCAGTACTTC
TRBV29-1	-	15	-	TRBJ2-6	CSVTTAGAGANVLTF	TGCAGCGTCACAACAGCCGGGGCAGGGGCCAACGTCCTGACTTTC